A selection of T cell receptor beta chains follows, all from one sample in a study of blood T cell repertoires in COVID-19. Sequenced by immunoSEQ multiplex PCR; TCRdb stores in-frame clones only, minus some. In the table there are fewer than 400,000 clones, 90% to 95% of which are singletons. Sequenced: PBMCs or T cells enriched from blood (not recorded which). The receptor source for this set is a woman aged 25 to 39 who had been exposed to COVID-19. Both conserved end residues are part of each CDR3. A D gene is named only where the DNA matches it firmly. Clone size, where shown, is once, few, many, or a class for clones that have expanded.

J,size,D,V,CDR3,DNA
TRBJ1-6,few,.,TRBV7-2,CASSTWLDSPLHF,TGTGCCAGCAGCACATGGCTGGATTCACCCCTCCACTTT
TRBJ2-5,.,.,TRBV3-1/TRBV3-2,CASSQGLVETQYF,TGTGCCAGCAGCCAAGGACTAGTGGAGACCCAGTACTTC
TRBJ2-1,.,.,TRBV5-4,CASSDRYNEQFF,TGTGCCAGCAGCGACAGATACAATGAGCAGTTCTTC
TRBJ1-5,few,TRBD1,TRBV29-1,CSIRQGGSNQPQHF,TGCAGCATAAGACAGGGTGGGAGCAATCAGCCCCAGCATTTT
TRBJ2-5,.,TRBD2,TRBV7-6,CASSPRTSGGGETQYF,TGTGCCAGCAGCCCCAGGACTAGCGGGGGAGGAGAGACCCAGTACTTC
TRBJ1-6,.,TRBD1,TRBV3-1/TRBV3-2,CASSLGQGVGSPLHF,TGTGCCAGCAGCCTCGGACAGGGTGTAGGATCACCCCTCCACTTT
TRBJ1-2,.,.,TRBV23-1,CASSLDRSRGYTF,TGCGCCAGCAGCCTTGACAGGTCGCGCGGCTACACCTTC
TRBJ2-7,.,.,TRBV10-3,CAISSRDMQSYEQYF,TGTGCCATCAGTTCCCGGGACATGCAATCCTACGAGCAGTACTTC
TRBJ1-5,.,.,TRBV27,CASSSRQPNQPQHF,TGTGCCAGCAGCTCCCGACAGCCCAATCAGCCCCAGCATTTT
TRBJ1-2,.,TRBD1,TRBV6-5,CASSYYWQGEGYTF,TGTGCCAGCAGTTACTATTGGCAGGGGGAGGGCTACACCTTC
TRBJ1-4,.,.,TRBV4-2,CASSPQPLIEKLFF,TGTGCCAGCAGCCCACAACCGTTAATTGAAAAACTGTTTTTT
TRBJ2-5,once,.,TRBV13,CASSLQGSEETQYF,TGTGCCAGCAGCTTACAGGGCTCAGAAGAGACCCAGTACTTC
TRBJ1-2,.,.,TRBV2,CASSGDSYGYTF,TGTGCCAGCAGTGGGGACTCTTATGGCTACACCTTC
TRBJ2-3,.,.,TRBV7-3,CASSSLARGDTQYF,TGTGCCAGCAGCTCGCTAGCTCGGGGGGATACGCAGTATTTT
TRBJ1-6,.,.,TRBV4-3,CASSQDPAKGEHSPLHF,TGCGCCAGCAGCCAAGACCCAGCCAAGGGGGAGCATTCACCCCTCCACTTT
TRBJ2-7,.,TRBD1,TRBV5-1,CASSLAPGTGGSYEQYF,TGCGCCAGCAGCTTGGCTCCCGGGACAGGGGGGTCCTACGAGCAGTACTTC
TRBJ2-7,.,.,TRBV9,CASSPRPGETYEQYF,TGTGCCAGCAGCCCTCGGCCAGGGGAAACCTACGAGCAGTACTTC
TRBJ1-4,few,TRBD1,TRBV18,CASSLGTGDPKLFF,TGTGCCAGCTCACTGGGGACAGGGGATCCAAAACTGTTTTTT
TRBJ2-3,.,.,TRBV19,CASSTTFGGATGDTQYF,TGTGCCAGTAGTACCACCTTTGGCGGGGCTACCGGGGATACGCAGTATTTT
TRBJ1-6,.,TRBD1,TRBV5-1,CASSFRGSGGSPLHF,TGCGCCAGCAGCTTTAGGGGCTCAGGGGGTTCACCCCTCCACTTT
TRBJ2-7,.,.,TRBV7-2,CASSSVGTTRSYEQYF,TGTGCCAGCAGCTCAGTCGGGACAACCCGCTCCTACGAGCAGTACTTC
TRBJ1-1,.,TRBD1,TRBV5-1,CASSLRTGEIAFF,TGCGCCAGCAGCTTGCGGACAGGGGAGATAGCTTTCTTT
TRBJ1-2,.,.,TRBV19,CASRGGNYGYTF,TGTGCCAGTCGTGGGGGGAACTATGGCTACACCTTC
TRBJ1-6,.,.,TRBV29-1,CSVMGPGVGSPLHF,TGCAGCGTTATGGGCCCTGGCGTGGGTTCACCCCTCCACTTT
TRBJ2-5,.,.,TRBV5-1,CASSLLQVSETQYF,TGCGCCAGCAGCTTGTTGCAGGTGTCGGAGACCCAGTACTTC
TRBJ1-1,.,.,TRBV7-6,CASSKKHRRGNTEAFF,TGTGCCAGCAGCAAGAAACACAGGCGTGGGAACACTGAAGCTTTCTTT
TRBJ1-2,once,.,TRBV5-1,CASSSGTTYGYTF,TGCGCCAGCAGCAGCGGGACAACCTATGGCTACACCTTC